The 5 T cell receptor beta chains reported below all come from one sample, sequenced in a study of T cells in Graves' hyperthyroidism and ophthalmopathy. RNA transcripts served as the template for amplifying TCR beta CDR3 regions. HTBI primers were the set used in a first-round RT-PCR of the TCR CDR3. A single record per CDR3 protein comes from TCRdb applying MiXCR to the multiplex PCR reads. The data contain approximately 720,000 distinct CDR3 sequences, under 20% of them singletons. The specimen sequenced was blood. These receptors were taken from a woman aged 50 to 65 with Graves' hyperthyroidism that later progressed to Graves' ophthalmopathy.

This clonotype was recorded at least ten times. The rearrangement uses TRBV10-3 and TRBJ1-1; 8 bases agree with TRBD1. The V and J ends lost 4 bases and 4 bases, in that order; junction bases with no gene match: 5. Germline CDR1 reads ENHRY; CDR2 reads SYGVKD. CDR3 length equals 14 residues. The CDR3 DNA is TGTGCCATCAGTGCCGGACAGGGAAGCACTGAAGCTTTCTTT. This codes for CAISAGQGSTEAFF.

This clonotype was seen a handful of times. The chain combines TRBV6-1 with TRBJ1-4, with TRBD1 matching 9 bases. Germline V gives CDR1 MNHNS, CDR2 SASEGT. This CDR3 is 15 amino acids long. V lost 6 bases, J lost 7 bases, and 9 bases stayed unmatched. The CDR3 reads CASSPGTGSGEKLFF. The CDR3 DNA is TGTGCCAGCAGCCCGGGGACAGGGTCGGGTGAAAAACTGTTTTTT.

This clonotype has a count of ten or more. The chain employs TRBV9 and TRBJ1-1; TRBD1 matches at 10 bases. The CDR3 consists of 14 residues. Germline assignment: CDR1 SGDLS and CDR2 YYNGEE. V shed 3 bases and J 2 bases; nucleotides not matched to a gene: 1. The CDR3 DNA reads TGTGCCAGCAGCGAGACAGGGGGCAACACTGAAGCTTTCTTT. It is translated as CASSETGGNTEAFF.

Many counts were recorded for this clonotype. The chain employs TRBV6-2 or TRBV6-3 and TRBJ1-1; D remains ambiguous. Per the germline V gene, CDR1 is MNHEY and CDR2 is SVGEGT. The CDR3 is made up of 15 amino acids. The V end was cut by 6 bases, the J end by 0 bases, with 14 bases between. The CDR3 reads CASSHQRRLNTEAFF. In DNA, the CDR3 is TGTGCCAGCAGCCACCAACGGCGGCTGAACACTGAAGCTTTCTTT.

The chain joins TRBV30 to TRBJ2-5; D not resolved. Germline V lookup: CDR1 GTSNPN, CDR2 SVGIG (reference sequence). With 0 bases removed from V and 5 bases from J, the gap between germline ends came to 13 bases. The CDR3 is 14 amino acids. CDR3 sequence (DNA): TGTGCCTGGAGTGTTGGCCCCATTAGCGAGACCCAGTACTTC. This codes for CAWSVGPISETQYF.